Below are 17 T cell receptor beta chains sequenced from a single sample in a study of early T cells in non-severe SARS-CoV-2 infection. TCRdb re-called the 5' RACE reads with MiXCR, one entry per CDR3 protein. Of about 92,000 distinct CDR3 sequences listed, less than 15% are singletons. What was sequenced was whole blood. The receptors were sampled from an adult who was a healthcare worker with PCR-confirmed SARS-CoV-2 infection or an uninfected control (not recorded which).

This clonotype was detected many times. The chain employs TRBV27 and TRBJ1-6; D gene uncertain. The CDR3 consists of 13 residues. Germline V gives CDR1 MNHEY, CDR2 SMNVEV (reference sequence). V dropped 5 bases and J dropped 11 bases, with 13 bases sitting between them. The CDR3 loop is CASSPRTYTPLHF. Written as DNA, the CDR3 is TGTGCCAGCAGTCCACGGACCTATACACCCCTCCACTTT.

The chain uses TRBV29-1 and TRBJ1-1; tentative D call: TRBD1 (5 bases). The CDR3 sequence is 15 residues long. V was shortened by 3 bases and J by 2 bases, with 16 bases between the two germline ends. CDR1 and CDR2 (germline): SQVTM, ANQGSEA. The CDR3 region has the DNA TGCAGCGTTGATTCCGTTGATGGGGCCAACACTGAAGCTTTCTTT. Residues: CSVDSVDGANTEAFF.

The chain is built from TRBV7-2 and TRBJ1-1; 7 bases fit TRBD1. V dropped 5 bases and J dropped 1; count of bases not matched to a gene: 4. The CDR3 contains 14 residues. Per the germline V gene, CDR1 is SGHTA and CDR2 is FQGNSA. For the CDR3, the DNA is TGTGCCAGCAGCCGACAGGGTACGAACACTGAAGCTTTCTTT. It codes for CASSRQGTNTEAFF.

This clonotype came up once. J is TRBJ1-4 and V is TRBV28, with 7 positions matching TRBD1. The CDR3 is made up of 12 amino acids. V was pared by 7 bases and J by 8 bases, with 4 bases of the junction left unmatched. Per the germline V gene, CDR1 is MDHEN and CDR2 is SYDVKM. The CDR3 sequence is CASTDRVEKLFF. The CDR3 DNA reads as TGTGCCAGCACTGACAGGGTGGAAAAACTGTTTTTT.

This clonotype has at least ten counts. The chain carries TRBV30 and TRBJ1-1; D not resolved. The CDR3 covers 15 residues. The germline gives CDR1 GTSNPN, CDR2 SVGIG (reference sequence). The germline V and J ends were trimmed by 4 bases and 0 bases, with 15 bases remaining between them. The DNA for the CDR3 is TGTGCCTGGATCAGGACTTACGACCTGAACACTGAAGCTTTCTTT. Protein: CAWIRTYDLNTEAFF.

This clonotype was observed a handful of times. The chain recombines TRBV19 with TRBJ2-1; TRBD2 aligns across 9 bases. Trimming cost V 5 bases and J 8 bases; bases outside gene matches: 10. Germline CDR1 reads LNHDA; CDR2 reads SQIVND (reference sequence). The CDR3 extends over 15 amino acids. CDR3 bases: TGTGCCAGTAGTGTCACCGGGACTAGCATCGATGAGCAGTTCTTC. Protein sequence: CASSVTGTSIDEQFF.

The J gene is TRBJ1-2, the V gene TRBV9, with D hard to call. CDR3 length: 13 residues. The germline V gene encodes CDR1 SGDLS and CDR2 YYNGEE. Trimming took 0 bases from V and 0 from J, leaving 3 bases between them. The CDR3 sequence: CASSVASNYGYTF. As DNA, the CDR3 is TGTGCCAGCAGCGTAGCGTCTAACTATGGCTACACCTTC.

In its sample, this clonotype was seen many times. The chain combines TRBV27 with TRBJ1-4; tentatively, D is TRBD1 (6 bases). The CDR3 spans 13 residues. Germline V lookup: CDR1 MNHEY, CDR2 SMNVEV (reference sequence). V lost 4 bases and J 5 bases, leaving 8 bases between the germline ends. The CDR3 nucleotides read TGTGCCAGCAGTTCGACAGGAAATGAAAAACTGTTTTTT. It yields the protein CASSSTGNEKLFF. The complete variable domain, with remaining parts taken from reference TRBV27 and TRBJ1-4, reads EAQVTQNPRYLITVTGKKLTVTCSQNMNHEYMSWYRQDPGLGLRQIYYSMNVEVTDKGDVPEGYKVSRKEKRNFPLILESPSPNQTSLYFCASSSTGNEKLFFGSGTQLSVL.

This clonotype was counted at least ten times. The chain combines TRBV20-1 with TRBJ2-5, with no clear D. V lost 6 bases and J lost 1, with 18 bases in between. Per germline, CDR1 DFQATT and CDR2 SNEGSKA (reference sequence). The CDR3 has 15 amino acids. The CDR3 loop reads CSARPGSDFQETQYF. CDR3 bases: TGCAGTGCCCGCCCGGGCAGCGATTTCCAAGAGACCCAGTACTTC.

The chain joins TRBV29-1 to TRBJ1-2; 10 positions agree with TRBD1. The CDR3 is made up of 13 amino acids. V lost 8 bases, J lost 3 bases, and 6 bases stayed unmatched. Germline V gene sequence: CDR1 SQVTM, CDR2 ANQGSEA. In DNA form, the CDR3 reads TGCAGCACCCAGGACAGGGGGTACTATGGCTACACCTTC. Translating it yields CSTQDRGYYGYTF.

This clonotype came up many times. J is TRBJ2-1 and V is TRBV6-1; 8 nucleotides agree with TRBD1. The CDR3 has 14 residues. Germline CDR1 is MNHNS and CDR2 is SASEGT. CDR3 sequence: CAGGGQGSYNEQFF. The CDR3, as DNA: TGTGCAGGAGGAGGACAGGGCTCCTACAATGAGCAGTTCTTC.

In its sample, this clonotype was seen many times. The chain couples TRBV6-4 to TRBJ2-2; D is unclear. The V gene lost 2 bases and the J gene lost 3 bases, with 4 bases spanning the gap. This CDR3 has 13 amino acids. Germline CDR1 MRHNA, CDR2 SNTAGT. The CDR3 region has the DNA TGTGCCAGCAGTGACCAGGACACCGGGGAGCTGTTTTTT. Encoded protein: CASSDQDTGELFF.

This clonotype showed up many times. The gene calls are TRBV19 and TRBJ2-4; 8 nucleotides agree with TRBD1. From germline, CDR1 is LNHDA and CDR2 SQIVND (reference sequence). The length of the CDR3 is 16 residues. V lost 4 bases, J lost 0 bases, and 5 bases stayed unmatched. The CDR3 coding sequence is TGTGCCAGTAGTACAAGACAGGGGATAGCCAAAAACATTCAGTACTTC. It is translated as CASSTRQGIAKNIQYF.

This clonotype was seen a handful of times. The rearrangement links TRBV30 to TRBJ2-7; the match to TRBD2 covers 10 bases. Germline values: CDR1 GTSNPN, CDR2 SVGIG (reference sequence). Trimming removed 6 bases from V and 2 bases from J; junction bases left unmatched: 10. This CDR3 region has 15 residues. For the CDR3, the DNA is TGTGCCTGCTCACGGGGGCTAGCGGGGGCCTACGAGCAGTACTTC. Protein sequence: CACSRGLAGAYEQYF.

The chain's CDR3 is CASSVTTSTDTQYF. The CDR3 DNA is TGTGCCAGCAGCGTGACAACTAGCACAGATACGCAGTATTTT. The V gene is TRBV9, the J gene TRBJ2-3; D is unclear. Trimming cost V 2 bases and J 0 bases, with 7 bases left between them. CDR3 size: 14 residues. The germline gives CDR1 SGDLS, CDR2 YYNGEE.

The gene calls are TRBV28 and TRBJ2-7; a possible D gene is TRBD1 (5 bases). From germline, CDR1 is MDHEN and CDR2 SYDVKM. The V end lost 1 base, the J end lost 6 bases, and 16 bases lay between the germline ends. The CDR3 spans 15 residues. For the CDR3, the DNA is TGTGCCAGCAGTTTATCCCCCGGAGCAGGGTCCGAGCAGTACTTC. It specifies CASSLSPGAGSEQYF. The complete variable domain, with remaining parts taken from reference TRBV28 and TRBJ2-7, reads DVKVTQSSRYLVKRTGEKVFLECVQDMDHENMFWYRQDPGLGLRLIYFSYDVKMKEKGDIPEGYSVSREKKERFSLILESASTNQTSMYLCASSLSPGAGSEQYFGPGTRLTVT.

V and J are TRBV6-1 and TRBJ2-7; 8 nucleotides align to TRBD2. Per germline, CDR1 MNHNS and CDR2 SASEGT. The CDR3 runs 13 residues. V gave up 6 bases and J gave up 4 bases; unmatched junction bases: 5. In nucleotides, the CDR3 is TGTGCCAGCAGCGCCGGGAGGGGATACGAGCAGTACTTC. The encoded protein is CASSAGRGYEQYF.